These T cell receptor beta chains were read from a single sample in a study of OX40 agonist ivuxolimab in advanced cancers. The table came from immunoSEQ multiplex PCR; TCRdb's copy has only in-frame clones and leaves some out. Of tens of thousands of clones in the sample, around 81% were seen once. Specimen: CD4+ or CD8+ T cells sorted from blood, collected in a trial of the OX40 agonist ivuxolimab. The origin of the receptors is an adult with an advanced solid tumor such as melanoma, head and neck, liver or kidney cancer. The CDR3 runs from the conserved cysteine through the conserved F or W. Fields, in order: D gene, J gene, V gene, clone size, CDR3 DNA, CDR3 protein. A D gene is named only where the DNA matches it firmly. Where a row states a size, it is once, few, many or the class of an expanded clone; other rows omit it.

>-|TRBJ2-7|TRBV28|-
TGTGCCAGCAGTTCAGACGGGACTCTCGAGCAGTACTTC
CASSSDGTLEQYF
>-|TRBJ2-2|TRBV27|-
TGTGCCAGCAGTCACAACACCGGGGAGCTGTTTTTT
CASSHNTGELFF
>TRBD1|TRBJ2-1|TRBV9|-
TGTGCCAGCAGCGTAGAGGTGGGACAGAAGGTGTTCTTC
CASSVEVGQKVFF
>-|TRBJ2-1|TRBV4-1|-
TGCGCCAGCAGCCAAGGTCTTAATGAGCAGTTCTTC
CASSQGLNEQFF
>TRBD2|TRBJ2-3|TRBV13|-
TGTGCCAGCAGCTTAGGCGGGACTAGCGGGAGGGCCTGGACAGATACGCAGTATTTT
CASSLGGTSGRAWTDTQYF
>TRBD2|TRBJ2-1|TRBV7-6|few
TGTGCCAGCAGCTTAGAACTAGCGGGAGTAGGCAATGAGCAGTTCTTC
CASSLELAGVGNEQFF
>TRBD2|TRBJ2-7|TRBV28|-
TGTGCCAGCAGTACCCCTAGCGGGAGGGTCGACGAGCAGTACTTC
CASSTPSGRVDEQYF
>-|TRBJ2-6|TRBV4-3|-
TGCGCCAGCAGCCTTGGGGCCAACGTCCTGACTTTC
CASSLGANVLTF
>TRBD2|TRBJ2-7|TRBV10-3|-
TGTGCCATCAGTGAGTCGGAGCGGGAGCTTTCCTACGAGCAGTACTTC
CAISESERELSYEQYF
>-|TRBJ2-1|TRBV4-1|few
TGCGCCAGCAGCCAAGAAACAGGGAGCAATGAGCAGTTCTTC
CASSQETGSNEQFF
>TRBD2|TRBJ2-1|TRBV11-2|-
TGTGCCAGTACCTTTGGGACTAGCGGACTGAATGAGCAGTTCTTC
CASTFGTSGLNEQFF
>-|TRBJ1-1|TRBV13|-
TGTGCCAGCAGCTTAAAAGAGAACACTGAAGCTTTCTTT
CASSLKENTEAFF
>-|TRBJ2-7|TRBV29-1|-
TGCAGCGTTGAAGACGGGATCGAGCAGTACTTC
CSVEDGIEQYF
>-|TRBJ1-3|TRBV7-3|-
TGTGCCAGCAGCCCTTCTACGGGAGGCGCTGGAAACACCATATATTTT
CASSPSTGGAGNTIYF
>TRBD2|TRBJ2-7|TRBV27|-
TGTGCCAGCAGACACGTCGGGGGGACCTACGAGCAGTACTTC
CASRHVGGTYEQYF
>TRBD1|TRBJ1-1|TRBV18|-
TGTGCCAGCTCACCACGCCGGACAGGTAATGAAGCTTTCTTT
CASSPRRTGNEAFF
>TRBD2|TRBJ2-7|TRBV27|-
TGTGCCAGCAGTGCCCTAGCGGGAGGTTACGAGCAGTACTTC
CASSALAGGYEQYF
>-|TRBJ2-1|TRBV27|medium-sized
TGTGCCAGCAGTTTTGGCGGACCCTACAATGAGCAGTTCTTC
CASSFGGPYNEQFF
>TRBD1|TRBJ2-7|TRBV6-4|-
TGTGCCAGCAGCAAGACAGGGGGCGAATACGAGCAGTACTTC
CASSKTGGEYEQYF
>TRBD2|TRBJ2-1|TRBV11-2|-
TGTGCCAGCAGCTTATCAGCGGGGATCAATGAGCAGTTCTTC
CASSLSAGINEQFF
>-|TRBJ1-4|TRBV7-6|-
TGTGCCAGCTCCGGGGAGGCGGGAGATGAAAAACTGTTTTTT
CASSGEAGDEKLFF
>-|TRBJ2-3|TRBV5-6|-
TGTGCCAGCAGCTTGGGTGTTTATGGCGCCTTT
CASSLGVYGAF
>-|TRBJ2-1|TRBV29-1|-
TGCAGCGTTGCGGGTGGCGGACTTTACAATGAGCAGTTCTTC
CSVAGGGLYNEQFF
>TRBD1|TRBJ1-5|TRBV27|few
TGTGCCAGCAGTGCCGGGACAGGGGGTCAGCCCCAGCATTTT
CASSAGTGGQPQHF
>TRBD1|TRBJ1-1|TRBV7-9|few
TGTGCCAGCAGCTTAGTGGCAGGGGGCGACTGGGACACTGAAGCTTTCTTT
CASSLVAGGDWDTEAFF
>-|TRBJ2-5|TRBV28|-
TGTGCCAGCAGGGTCGAGTGGCGGCAAGAGACCCAGTACTTC
CASRVEWRQETQYF
>-|TRBJ2-1|TRBV6-5|-
TGTGCCAGCAGTTATATACAGATCAGCTCCTACAATGAGCAGTTCTTC
CASSYIQISSYNEQFF
>TRBD2|TRBJ2-5|TRBV30|-
TGTGCCTGGAGTGTACCGGGACTAATGGAGACCCAGTACTTC
CAWSVPGLMETQYF
>-|TRBJ2-1|TRBV9|-
TGTGCCAGCAGCGTAGGGGGATATGAGCAGTTCTTC
CASSVGGYEQFF
>TRBD1|TRBJ2-7|TRBV4-3|medium-sized
TGCGCCAGCAGCCAAGGATTGGACAGGGACGAGCAGTACTTC
CASSQGLDRDEQYF
>-|TRBJ2-5|TRBV19|-
TGTGCCAGTAGTATATGGGGTTCAGCCGTGGAGACCCAGTACTTC
CASSIWGSAVETQYF
>-|TRBJ2-7|TRBV7-9|few
TGTGCCAGCAGCCAAGTGGGGGCCGACGAGCAGTACTTC
CASSQVGADEQYF
>TRBD1|TRBJ1-5|TRBV28|-
TGTGCCAGCTCTGAACAGGGGAATCAGCCCCAGCATTTT
CASSEQGNQPQHF
>TRBD1|TRBJ1-1|TRBV9|-
TGTGCCAGCAACCAAGGGGGCTCTGAAGCTTTCTTT
CASNQGGSEAFF
>-|TRBJ2-1|TRBV29-1|-
TGCAGCGTTGACGGGACCCCGGGTCCCTACAATGAGCAGTTCTTC
CSVDGTPGPYNEQFF
>TRBD2|TRBJ2-3|TRBV25-1|-
TGTGCCAGCGATCACAGTGGTTGGGGGGGGAAAAGCACAGATACGCAGTATTTT
CASDHSGWGGKSTDTQYF
>-|TRBJ2-5|TRBV9|-
TGTGCCAGCAGCGTAGAGGGTAGCAGGGAGACCCAGTACTTC
CASSVEGSRETQYF
>TRBD2|TRBJ2-1|TRBV9|once
TGTGCCAGCAGCGTAGAACCGGGGGGTACCTACAATGAGCAGTTCTTC
CASSVEPGGTYNEQFF
>-|TRBJ2-3|TRBV21-1|-
TGTGCCAGCAGCTTAAAGGCAGGGGTCGACACAGATACGCAGTATTTT
CASSLKAGVDTDTQYF
>-|TRBJ2-7|TRBV29-1|-
TGCAGCGTTGAAGGGCAGGGCTACGAGCAGTACTTC
CSVEGQGYEQYF
>-|TRBJ1-5|TRBV27|-
TGTGCCAGCAGCGACTTCTGGCAGGGAGGTAATCAGCCCCAGCATTTT
CASSDFWQGGNQPQHF
>-|TRBJ1-5|TRBV27|-
TGTGCCAGCAGTTTACGGGGGAGCCAATATCAGCCCCAGCATTTT
CASSLRGSQYQPQHF
>TRBD2|TRBJ2-3|TRBV19|-
TGTGCCAGTAGTAGCGGGGGACTAGCGAGCACAGATACGCAGTATTTT
CASSSGGLASTDTQYF
>TRBD1|TRBJ2-7|TRBV27|medium-sized
TGTGCCAGCAGTAAGACAGGGGGCCGCAACGAGCAGTACTTC
CASSKTGGRNEQYF
>-|TRBJ2-2|TRBV28|-
TGTGCCAGCAGTTTAGGGCAGCTGACCGGGGAGCTGTTTTTT
CASSLGQLTGELFF
>TRBD1|TRBJ2-2|TRBV19|-
TGTGCCAGTAGTATGGGACAGTATACCGGGGAGCTGTTTTTT
CASSMGQYTGELFF
>-|TRBJ2-3|TRBV7-3|-
TGTGCCAGCAGCCTCTCGGACAGTTATGTAGATACGCAGTATTTT
CASSLSDSYVDTQYF
>-|TRBJ2-4|TRBV2|-
TGTGCCAGCCTAGGACACACCAAAAACATTCAGTACTTC
CASLGHTKNIQYF
>-|TRBJ2-3|TRBV7-9|-
TGTGCCAGCAGCTCCGAAGCGCTACATGGAGATACGCAGTATTTT
CASSSEALHGDTQYF
>TRBD2|TRBJ2-7|TRBV11-2|-
TGTGCCAGCAGCTTGGGGACTAGCCCCTACGAGCAGTACTTC
CASSLGTSPYEQYF
>-|TRBJ1-1|TRBV12-5|-
TGTGCTAGTGGCCCCGAACCGGGACGCGGGAACACTGAAGCTTTCTTT
CASGPEPGRGNTEAFF
>TRBD1|TRBJ2-7|TRBV7-9|few
TGTGCCAGCAGCTCCAACCGGGACAGGGTCGGCTACGAGCAGTACTTC
CASSSNRDRVGYEQYF
>TRBD2|TRBJ2-1|TRBV19|-
TGTGCCAGTACTAGCGGGAGTGTCGTTAATGAGCAGTTCTTC
CASTSGSVVNEQFF
>-|TRBJ2-7|TRBV27|few
TGTGCCAGCAGTTTCGTGGGGTCCGAGCAGTACTTC
CASSFVGSEQYF
>TRBD2|TRBJ2-7|TRBV27|-
TGTGCCAGCAGTTTATGGTCTAGCGGGAGCACCTCATTAGGGGAGCAGTACTTC
CASSLWSSGSTSLGEQYF
>-|TRBJ1-1|TRBV27|-
TGTGCCAGCAGTTTGGTTGCGGCCCAGGAGGCTTTCTTT
CASSLVAAQEAFF
>-|TRBJ2-7|TRBV14|-
TGTGCCAGCAGCAGGACCTACGAGCAGTACTTC
CASSRTYEQYF